Judged by abundance, the clone carrying this TCR beta chain is medium-sized (0.01 to 0.1%). The CDR3 carries no conserved terminal phenylalanine or tryptophan, so it likely arises from a read error. The DNA is omitted, as the CDR3 cannot be located on it reliably, and the CDR3 follows TCRdb's listing. This sample was included in a study of T cell changes during pregnancy in multiple sclerosis. Data came from immunoSEQ multiplex PCR; TCRdb stores just in-frame clones and leaves some out. This table has about 32,000 clones, roughly 89% appearing once. From its first to its last residue, the CDR3 has 13 amino acids.

The TCR sequence derives from a female donor with multiple sclerosis, enrolled in a pregnancy study. This chain links TRBV21-1 with TRBJ2-7; the D call in the table, TRBD2, was not verified against the DNA. TRBV21-1 is assigned pseudogene status. Here the sequenced sample was CD8+ T cells from peripheral blood mononuclear cells, taken in the first trimester of pregnancy. CDR3 in amino acids: CASLSGLLVRAGE.